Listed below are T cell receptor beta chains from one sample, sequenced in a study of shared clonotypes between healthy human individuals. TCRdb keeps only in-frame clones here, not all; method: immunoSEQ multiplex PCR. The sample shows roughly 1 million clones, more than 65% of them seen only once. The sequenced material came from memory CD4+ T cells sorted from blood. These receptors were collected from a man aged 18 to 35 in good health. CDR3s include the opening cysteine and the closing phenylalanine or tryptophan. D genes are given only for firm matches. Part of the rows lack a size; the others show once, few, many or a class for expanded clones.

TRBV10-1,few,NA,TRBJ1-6,TGCGCCAGCAGTTCTACTCGGAGTTCACCCCTCCACTTT,CASSSTRSSPLHF
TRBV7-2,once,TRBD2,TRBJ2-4,TGTGCCAGCAGCTTTCGGGGCACTAGCGGGCGGGGAATGGGCATTCAGTACTTC,CASSFRGTSGRGMGIQYF
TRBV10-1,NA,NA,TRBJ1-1,TGCGCCAGCAGTGAGGGCAGGGGAAGGACTGAAGCTTTCTTT,CASSEGRGRTEAFF
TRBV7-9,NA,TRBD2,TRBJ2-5,TGTGCCAGCAGCTCCCCTCGTGGTGGTAGCGGGTCTGCCGGAGAGACCCAGTACTTC,CASSSPRGGSGSAGETQYF
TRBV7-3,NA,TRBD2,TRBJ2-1,TGTGCCAGCAGCCAGGGGCGAATTAGCGGGGGAGGGAATGAGCAGTTCTTC,CASSQGRISGGGNEQFF
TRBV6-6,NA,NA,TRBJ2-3,TGTGCCAGCAGTTCAAGACTAGCAGATACGCAGTATTTT,CASSSRLADTQYF
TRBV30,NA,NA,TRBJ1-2,TGTGCCTGGAGTGTTGGGGGGTATGGCTACACCTTC,CAWSVGGYGYTF
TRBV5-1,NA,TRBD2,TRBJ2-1,TGCGCCAGCAGCCCGGGCAGGACTAGCGCCAATGAGCAGTTCTTC,CASSPGRTSANEQFF
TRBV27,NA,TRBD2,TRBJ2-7,TGTGCCAGCAGTTTAGCATCGGCTAGCGGGAGTTACGAGCAGTACTTC,CASSLASASGSYEQYF
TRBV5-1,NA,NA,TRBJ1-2,TGCGCCAGCAGCTCCACAGGGCCTCCCTATGGCTACACCTTC,CASSSTGPPYGYTF
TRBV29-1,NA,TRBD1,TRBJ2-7,TGCAGCGTTCAGAGGTCAGGGGGCGCCGTATCCTACGAGCAGTACTTC,CSVQRSGGAVSYEQYF
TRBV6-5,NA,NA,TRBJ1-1,TGTGCCAGCAGTTATAAGGAGAGGGCTTTCTTT,CASSYKERAFF
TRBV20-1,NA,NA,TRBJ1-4,TGCAGTGCTAGGGGCTACGAAAAACTGTTTTTT,CSARGYEKLFF
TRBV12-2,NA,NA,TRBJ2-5,TGTGCAAGTCGCTCGCTGAACGTGGGGGAGCGGTGGGAGACCCAGTACTTC,CASRSLNVGERWETQYF
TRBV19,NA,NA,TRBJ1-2,TGTGCCAGTAGTATCGGACTACGCACAACTCTTGACTATGGCTACACCTTC,CASSIGLRTTLDYGYTF
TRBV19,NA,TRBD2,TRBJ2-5,TGTGCCAGTAGTCCGCGTAGAGGGGGTAGCGGGAGTACGGTTCGTGAGACCCAGTACTTC,CASSPRRGGSGSTVRETQYF
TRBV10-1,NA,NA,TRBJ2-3,TGCGCCAGCAGTGGTACCCGGACCGGAGATACGCAGTATTTT,CASSGTRTGDTQYF
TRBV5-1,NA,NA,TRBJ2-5,TGCGCCAGCAGCTTGGAAGGGTTTAAAGAGACCCAGTACTTC,CASSLEGFKETQYF
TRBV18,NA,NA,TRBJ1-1,TGTGCCAGCTCACCACCGCTAGCGAACACTGAAGCTTTCTTT,CASSPPLANTEAFF
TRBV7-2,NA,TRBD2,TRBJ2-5,TGTGCCAGCAGCTCCATTGAGCGGGGGGGCTCTAGTGCCCAGTACTTC,CASSSIERGGSSAQYF
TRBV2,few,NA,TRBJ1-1,TGTGCCAGCAGTGAATTACAGACGAACACTGAAGCTTTCTTT,CASSELQTNTEAFF
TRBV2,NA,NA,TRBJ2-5,TGTGCCAGCAGGGGGGAGTATAGGGAGACCCAGTACTTC,CASRGEYRETQYF